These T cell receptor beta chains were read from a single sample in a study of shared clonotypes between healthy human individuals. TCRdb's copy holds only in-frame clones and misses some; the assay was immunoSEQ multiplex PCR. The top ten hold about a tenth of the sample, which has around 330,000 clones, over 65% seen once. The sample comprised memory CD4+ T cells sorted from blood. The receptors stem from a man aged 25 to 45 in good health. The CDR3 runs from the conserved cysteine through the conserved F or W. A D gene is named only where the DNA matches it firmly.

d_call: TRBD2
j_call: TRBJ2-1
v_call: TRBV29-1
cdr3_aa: CSVEPVAGGIDEQFF

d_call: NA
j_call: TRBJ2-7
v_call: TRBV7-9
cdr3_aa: CASDTGSSYEQYF

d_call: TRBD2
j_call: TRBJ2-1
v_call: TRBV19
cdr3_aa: CASSIHQLAGSYNEQFF

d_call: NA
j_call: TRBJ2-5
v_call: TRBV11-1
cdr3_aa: CASSPRDGQETQYF

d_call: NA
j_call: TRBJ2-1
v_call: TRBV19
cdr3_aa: CFSRGRSPNEQFF

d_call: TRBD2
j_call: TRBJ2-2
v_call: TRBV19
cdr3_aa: CASSTGRGNTGELFF

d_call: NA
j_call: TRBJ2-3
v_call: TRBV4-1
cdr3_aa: CASSQVGSSTDTQYF

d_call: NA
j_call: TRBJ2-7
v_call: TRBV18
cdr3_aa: CASSPARLGDEQYF

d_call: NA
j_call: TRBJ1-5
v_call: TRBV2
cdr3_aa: CASSLGPHQPQHF

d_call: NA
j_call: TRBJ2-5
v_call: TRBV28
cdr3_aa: CASSSQWGPEVGTQYF

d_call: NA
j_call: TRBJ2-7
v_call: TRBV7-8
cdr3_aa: CASSSILASEQYF

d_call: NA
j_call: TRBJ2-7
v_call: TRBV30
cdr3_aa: CAWSVGRLGDEQYF

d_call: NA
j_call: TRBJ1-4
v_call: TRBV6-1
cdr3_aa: CASSALVNEKLFF

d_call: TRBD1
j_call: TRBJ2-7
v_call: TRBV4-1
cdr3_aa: CASSQAFTGGMTYEQYF

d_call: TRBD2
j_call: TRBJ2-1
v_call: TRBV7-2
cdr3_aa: CASSLVEGGEQFF

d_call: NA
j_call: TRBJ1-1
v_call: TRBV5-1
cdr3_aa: CASSLFGGGKDTEAFF

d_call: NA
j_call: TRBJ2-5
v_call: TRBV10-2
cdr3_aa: CASSPGGIVAPETQYF

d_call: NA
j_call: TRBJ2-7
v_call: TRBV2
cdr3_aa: CASRAQGYEQYF

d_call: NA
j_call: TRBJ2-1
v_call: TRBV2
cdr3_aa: CASLEGRPRQFF

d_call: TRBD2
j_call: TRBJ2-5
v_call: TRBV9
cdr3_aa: CASSVGLAGVMQETQYF

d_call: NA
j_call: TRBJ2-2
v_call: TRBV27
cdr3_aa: CASSGRGAGHTGELFF

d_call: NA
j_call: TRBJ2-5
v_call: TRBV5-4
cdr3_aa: CASSSGGGPYQETQYF

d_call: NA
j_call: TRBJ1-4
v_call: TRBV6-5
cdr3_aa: CASSLTAYNNEKLFF

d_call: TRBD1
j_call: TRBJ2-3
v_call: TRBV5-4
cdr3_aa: CASSLIGTGVADTQYF

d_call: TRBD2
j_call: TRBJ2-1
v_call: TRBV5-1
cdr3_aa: CASSPPASGGGNEQFF

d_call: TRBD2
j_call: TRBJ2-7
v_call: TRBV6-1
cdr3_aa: CASSGASGRVDEQYF

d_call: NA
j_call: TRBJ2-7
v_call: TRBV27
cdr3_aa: CASSLVTGHYEQYF

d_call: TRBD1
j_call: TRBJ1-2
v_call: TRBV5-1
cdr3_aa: CASRRLQGADGYTF

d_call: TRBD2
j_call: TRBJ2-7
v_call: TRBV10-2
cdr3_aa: CASSEPSGSYEQYF

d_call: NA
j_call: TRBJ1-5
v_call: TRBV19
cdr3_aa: CASSIVGVNNQPQHF

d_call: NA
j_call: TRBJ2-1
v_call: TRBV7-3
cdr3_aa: CASSFRATFYNEQFF

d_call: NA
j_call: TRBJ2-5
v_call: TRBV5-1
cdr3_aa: CASSQFEGEPAETQYF

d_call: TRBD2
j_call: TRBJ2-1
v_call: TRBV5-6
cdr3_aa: CASSLTKHGLAAYNEQFF

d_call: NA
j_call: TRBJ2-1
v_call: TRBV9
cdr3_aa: CASTKTGISYNEQFF

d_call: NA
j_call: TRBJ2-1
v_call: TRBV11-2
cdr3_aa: CASSFGGEQFF

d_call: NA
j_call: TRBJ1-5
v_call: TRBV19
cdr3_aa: CACRTYNQPQHF

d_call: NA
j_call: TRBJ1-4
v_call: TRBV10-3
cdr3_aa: CAISAGQGNEKLFF

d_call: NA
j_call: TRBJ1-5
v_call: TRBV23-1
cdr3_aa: CASSLGGKISNQPQHF

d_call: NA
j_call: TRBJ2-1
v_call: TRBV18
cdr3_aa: CASSPRATSSYNEQFF

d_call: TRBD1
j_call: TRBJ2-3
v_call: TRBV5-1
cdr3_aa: CASSLAGTGMSDTQYF

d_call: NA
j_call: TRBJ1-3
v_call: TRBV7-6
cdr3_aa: CASRQPTGNTIYF

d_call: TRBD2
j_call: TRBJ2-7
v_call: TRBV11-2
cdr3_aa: CASSLARAGTSGISYEQYF

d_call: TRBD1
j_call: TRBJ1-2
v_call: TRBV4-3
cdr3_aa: CASSQAPGGTGYGYTF

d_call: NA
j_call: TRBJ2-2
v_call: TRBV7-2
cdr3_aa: CASSSRLSRTGELFF

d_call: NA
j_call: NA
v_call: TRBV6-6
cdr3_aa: CASSYSGQGGYEQYF

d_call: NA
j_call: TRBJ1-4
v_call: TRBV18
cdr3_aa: CASSSRQGDEKLFF

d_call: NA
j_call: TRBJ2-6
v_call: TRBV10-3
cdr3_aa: CAISDSSGANVLTF